This T cell receptor (beta chain) originates from a study of CD8 T cells in ankylosing spondylitis. Study-level results: For ankylosing spondylitis blood, a TCR beta motif of several highly homologous variants appeared characteristic. The authors reported significant enrichment of disease-linked clones in matched ankylosing spondylitis synovial fluid.

Quantitative 5'-RACE with molecular barcodes was used to make the TCR beta libraries. Via MiXCR, TCRdb re-called the 5' RACE reads, giving one row per CDR3 protein. The sample includes about 460,000 distinct CDR3 sequences, 5.3% seen only once; the top ten take around 3.5%. There are many counts of this clonotype. Its matching antigen is unknown. The CDR3 totals 17 residues. Germline CDR1 DFQATT, CDR2 SNEGSKA (reference sequence). The V gene end was trimmed by 1 base and the J gene end by 5 bases; junction bases not matched to a gene: 14. The sequence derives from a male donor with ankylosing spondylitis. The V and J genes are TRBV20-1 and TRBJ2-5; 9 bases match TRBD1. The sample comprised blood, either unsorted or a sorted T cell fraction (not recorded which). The CDR3 sequence is CSARAPFVDRGSETQYF. DNA of the CDR3: TGCAGTGCTAGAGCCCCGTTCGTGGACAGGGGCTCGGAGACCCAGTACTTC.